This T cell receptor (beta chain) was found in a study of cytomegalovirus exposure and HLA in healthy donors listed by TCRdb under 2017. At the level of the whole study: The 500 to 700 repertoires of the first cohort and the 95 to 150 validation repertoires were produced on the same platform, according to a later analysis. The study was designed to test whether signatures of past pathogen exposure could be identified by cataloging public T cell receptors. Along with the roughly 610-subject first cohort, a separate validation cohort of 120 different subjects was used. To predict cytomegalovirus infection status, the study combined high-throughput TCR immunosequencing, statistical association of individual TCRs with disease status, and machine learning.

The donors were included in the validation cohort of over a hundred subjects, a group kept apart from the roughly 670-subject first cohort. Findings and caveats that apply to the study as a whole: In vitro tests confirmed that a few of the cytomegalovirus-associated TCR beta chains recognize cytomegalovirus antigens. The validation cohort had no HLA typing available for a later analysis, so co-occurrence within that cohort was assessed over all 120 or so repertoires. The authors suggested that the approach could potentially be generalized to other disease states and immunological phenotypes. Subsequent analysis determined that TCRs grouped into clusters in the first cohort also showed a tendency toward co-occurrence across the approximately 110 validation repertoires, and approximately 94% of cluster scores exceeded 0. Most TCR sequences were seen in very few donors, while some public TCRs were found in many individuals. In the study, some 160 TCR beta chains were listed as associated with cytomegalovirus. Cytomegalovirus status was reported to be diagnosed by the classifier with high specificity and sensitivity in both the original and validation cohorts.

This clone was seen a few times. The antigen it binds to is not known. No quality values exist for individual bases; no much larger clone is one base distant. To prepare the library, the immunoSEQ multiplex PCR assay was applied. The published analysis was carried out like this. A statistical classification framework was built for diagnosing cytomegalovirus status from the catalog of TCR beta chain sequences. TCRdb limited this immuneACCESS table to in-frame rearrangements with V and J called. A share of clones is missing; checked studies link under half to unresolved V genes, and the rest is unexplained. V and J calls and clone size are given by that table; D and trimming were obtained from the DNA. Within this sample are 200,000 to 250,000 clones, with roughly 85% of them counted one time only. The top ten hold roughly 5.4% of the sample. CDR1 SEHNR and CDR2 FQNEAQ were looked up in the germline V gene (reference sequence). V is cut by 4 bases and J by 3 bases, and the space between the germline ends is 10 bases. The CDR3 spans 14 residues, from the cysteine through the phenylalanine. Only the CDR3 DNA is retained, 42 bases long and in frame from the first base.

This receptor chain uses TRBV7-9 and TRBJ1-5, with the D segment identity uncertain. The source material was PBMCs. This clonotype was sampled from a woman younger than 30 in good health and CMV-seronegative. CDR3 sequence: CASSSDGINQPQHF. The DNA sequence reads TGTGCCAGCAGCTCGGACGGTATCAATCAGCCCCAGCATTTT.